This TCR beta chain was profiled in a study of blood T cell repertoires in COVID-19. Looking at the study overall: Both acute and convalescent COVID-19 samples were obtained from the United States, Italy and Spain. T cells, B-cell-depleted T cells, or PBMCs supplied cDNA or gDNA.

Germline lookup yields CDR1 LGHDT and CDR2 YNNKEL (reference sequence). The CDR3 length is 13 residues. Trimming stripped 1 base from V and 6 bases from J, with 7 bases between. Per the authors' pipeline: The authors estimated nucleated cell counts from reference gene primer amplification. Repertoires were generated with immunoSEQ multiplex PCR, while TCRdb's copy carries only in-frame clones and drops some. The D gene and trimming were derived from the DNA, and the V and J assignments and clone size from that table. The sample includes 110,000 or so clones, approximately 80% of them seen just once. This clone has only a few counts.

The chain links TRBV3-1 (or the pseudogene TRBV3-2) to TRBJ1-3; D unclear. This TCR was recovered from a human donor in a cohort sampled during active COVID-19. Sequencing was carried out using peripheral blood. CDR3 bases: TGTGCCAGCAGCCAAGGGCATCCAAACACCATATATTTT. Amino acid sequence: CASSQGHPNTIYF.